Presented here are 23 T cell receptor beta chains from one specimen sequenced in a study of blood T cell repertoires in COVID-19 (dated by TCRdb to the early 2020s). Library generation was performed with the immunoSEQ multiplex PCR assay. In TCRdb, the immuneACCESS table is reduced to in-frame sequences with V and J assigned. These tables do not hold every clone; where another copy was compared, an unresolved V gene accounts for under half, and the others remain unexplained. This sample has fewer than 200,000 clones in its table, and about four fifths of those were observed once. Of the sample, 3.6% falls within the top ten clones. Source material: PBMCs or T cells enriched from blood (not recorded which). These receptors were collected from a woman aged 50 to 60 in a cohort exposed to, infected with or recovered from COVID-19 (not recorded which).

CDR3 region: CASTQTGSGGFNEQFF. The CDR3 nucleotides are TGTGCCAGTACCCAGACTGGTAGCGGGGGGTTTAATGAGCAGTTCTTC. The chain joins TRBV19 to TRBJ2-1; 10 bases match TRBD2. V was pared by 7 bases and J by 7 bases, with 13 bases of the junction left unmatched. Germline CDR1 reads LNHDA; CDR2 reads SQIVND (reference sequence). The CDR3 contains 16 residues.

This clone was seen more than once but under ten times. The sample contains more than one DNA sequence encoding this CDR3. The CDR3 loop is CASSSGGGYTF. The CDR3 region has the DNA TGTGCCAGCAGCTCGGGGGGTGGCTACACCTTC. J is TRBJ1-2 and V is TRBV7-3, with TRBD1 as a possible D gene (5 bases). Deletions cut 4 bases from V and 7 bases from J, with 7 bases between. The CDR3 is 11 residues long. Per the germline V gene, CDR1 is SGHTA and CDR2 is FQGTGA. The whole variable domain, filled in from reference TRBV7-3 and TRBJ1-2, reads GAGVSQTPSNKVTEKGKYVELRCDPISGHTALYWYRQSLGQGPEFLIYFQGTGAADDSGLPNDRFFAVRPEGSVSTLKIQRTERGDSAVYLCASSSGGGYTFGSGTRLTVV.

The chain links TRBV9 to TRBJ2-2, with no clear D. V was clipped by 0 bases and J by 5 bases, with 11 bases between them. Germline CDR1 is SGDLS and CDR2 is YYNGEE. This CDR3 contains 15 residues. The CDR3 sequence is CASSVDGAPTGELFF. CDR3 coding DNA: TGTGCCAGCAGCGTAGACGGTGCTCCTACCGGGGAGCTGTTTTTT.

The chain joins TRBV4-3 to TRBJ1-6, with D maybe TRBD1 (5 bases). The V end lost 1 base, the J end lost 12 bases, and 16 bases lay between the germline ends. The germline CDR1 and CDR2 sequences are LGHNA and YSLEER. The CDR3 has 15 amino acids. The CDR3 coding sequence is TGCGCCAGCAGCCAAGGGAACGGGGGGATAGAACCCCTCCACTTT. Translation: CASSQGNGGIEPLHF.

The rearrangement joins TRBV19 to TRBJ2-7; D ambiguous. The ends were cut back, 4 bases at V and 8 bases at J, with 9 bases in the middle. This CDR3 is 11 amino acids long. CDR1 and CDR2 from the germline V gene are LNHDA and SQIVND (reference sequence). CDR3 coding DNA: TGTGCCAGTAGTACTCAGACAAAGCAGTACTTC. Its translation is CASSTQTKQYF.

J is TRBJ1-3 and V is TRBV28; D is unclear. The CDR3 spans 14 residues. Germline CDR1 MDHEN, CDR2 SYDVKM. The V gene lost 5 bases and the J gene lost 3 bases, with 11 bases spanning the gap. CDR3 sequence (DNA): TGTGCCAGCAGTACGCGGGAAGTTGGAAACACCATATATTTT. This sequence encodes CASSTREVGNTIYF.

Here the CDR3 reads CSVVPQGDYGYTF. CDR3 in DNA: TGCAGCGTGGTACCACAGGGAGACTATGGCTACACCTTC. The chain uses TRBV29-1 and TRBJ1-2; the D gene is possibly TRBD1 (6 bases). The CDR3 runs 13 residues. Per the germline V gene, CDR1 is SQVTM and CDR2 is ANQGSEA. Trimming left V 6 bases short and J 3 bases short, with 14 bases between.

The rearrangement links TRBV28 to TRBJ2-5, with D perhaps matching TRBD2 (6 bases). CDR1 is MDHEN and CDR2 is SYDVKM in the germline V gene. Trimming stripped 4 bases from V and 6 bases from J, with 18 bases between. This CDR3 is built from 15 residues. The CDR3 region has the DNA TGTGCCAGCAGTTCTCCCCCCGGGAGTGGGCAGACCCAGTACTTC. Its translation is CASSSPPGSGQTQYF.

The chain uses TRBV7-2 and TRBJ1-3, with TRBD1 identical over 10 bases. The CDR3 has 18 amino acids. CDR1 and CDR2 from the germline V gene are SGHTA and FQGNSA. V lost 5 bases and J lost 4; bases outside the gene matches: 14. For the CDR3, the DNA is TGTGCCAGCAGCCCGGGTAGCGTCGGACAGGGGGGCGGAAACACCATATATTTT. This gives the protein CASSPGSVGQGGGNTIYF.

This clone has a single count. This chain's CDR3 is CSVGSIDRGRTGELFF. The CDR3, as DNA: TGCAGCGTTGGATCGATTGACAGGGGTCGCACCGGGGAGCTGTTTTTT. The rearrangement joins TRBV29-1 to TRBJ2-2, with 8 positions matching TRBD1. The V segment lost 4 bases and the J segment 4 bases; nucleotides outside the gene matches: 11. Germline V gene sequence: CDR1 SQVTM, CDR2 ANQGSEA. This CDR3 has 16 amino acids.

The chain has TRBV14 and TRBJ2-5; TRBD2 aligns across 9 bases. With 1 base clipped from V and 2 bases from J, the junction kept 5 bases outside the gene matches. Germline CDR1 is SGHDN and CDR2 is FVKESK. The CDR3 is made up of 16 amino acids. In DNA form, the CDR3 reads TGTGCCAGCAGCCAAGGTTTGCGGGGGGGACAAGAGACCCAGTACTTC. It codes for CASSQGLRGGQETQYF.

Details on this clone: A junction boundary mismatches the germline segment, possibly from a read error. CDR3 sequence reads: CASSLAGGPNEQFF. As DNA, the CDR3 is TGTGCCAGCAGCCTAGCGGGGGGGCCCAATGAGCAGTTCTTC. This chain links TRBV7-2 with TRBJ2-1; 12 nucleotides align to TRBD2. The CDR3 length is 14 residues. Germline-derived CDR1 and CDR2 are SGHTA and FQGNSA.

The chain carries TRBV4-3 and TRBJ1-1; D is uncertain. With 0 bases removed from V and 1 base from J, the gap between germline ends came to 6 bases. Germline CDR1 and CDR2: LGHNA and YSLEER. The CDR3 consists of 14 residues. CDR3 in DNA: TGCGCCAGCAGCCAAGATACAGCGAACACTGAAGCTTTCTTT. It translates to CASSQDTANTEAFF.

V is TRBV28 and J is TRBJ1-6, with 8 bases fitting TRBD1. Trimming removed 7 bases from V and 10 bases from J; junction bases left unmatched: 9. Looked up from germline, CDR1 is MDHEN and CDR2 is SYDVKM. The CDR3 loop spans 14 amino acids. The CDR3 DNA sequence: TGTGCCAGCAAACCAGGGACAGGTACCTCACCCCTCCACTTT. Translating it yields CASKPGTGTSPLHF.

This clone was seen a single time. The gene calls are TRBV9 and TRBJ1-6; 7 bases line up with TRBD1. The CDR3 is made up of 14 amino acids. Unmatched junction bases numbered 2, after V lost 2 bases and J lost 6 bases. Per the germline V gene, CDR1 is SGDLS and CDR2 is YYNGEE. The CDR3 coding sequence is TGTGCCAGCAGCGTCGGGACAGTTAATTCACCCCTCCACTTT. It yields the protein CASSVGTVNSPLHF. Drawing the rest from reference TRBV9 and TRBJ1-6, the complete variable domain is DSGVTQTPKHLITATGQRVTLRCSPRSGDLSVYWYQQSLDQGLQFLIQYYNGEERAKGNILERFSAQQFPDLHSELNLSSLELGDSALYFCASSVGTVNSPLHFGNGTRLTVT.

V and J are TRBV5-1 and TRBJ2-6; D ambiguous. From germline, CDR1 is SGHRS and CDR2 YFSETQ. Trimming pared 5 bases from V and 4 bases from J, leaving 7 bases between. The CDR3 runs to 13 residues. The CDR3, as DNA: TGCGCCAGCAGAAGTAGCGGGGCCAACGTCCTGACTTTC. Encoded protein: CASRSSGANVLTF.

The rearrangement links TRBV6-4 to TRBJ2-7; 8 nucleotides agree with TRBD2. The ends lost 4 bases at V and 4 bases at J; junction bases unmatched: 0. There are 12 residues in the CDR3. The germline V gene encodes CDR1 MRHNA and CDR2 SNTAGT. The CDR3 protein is CASSGGGYEQYF. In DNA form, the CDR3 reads TGTGCCAGCAGTGGCGGGGGGTACGAGCAGTACTTC.

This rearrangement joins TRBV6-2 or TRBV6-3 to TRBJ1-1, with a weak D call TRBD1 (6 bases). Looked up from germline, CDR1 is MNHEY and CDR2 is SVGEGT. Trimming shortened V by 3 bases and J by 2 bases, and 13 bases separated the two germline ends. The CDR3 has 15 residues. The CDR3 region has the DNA TGTGCCAGCAGTTATGGGGACAAAACCAACACTGAAGCTTTCTTT. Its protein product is CASSYGDKTNTEAFF.

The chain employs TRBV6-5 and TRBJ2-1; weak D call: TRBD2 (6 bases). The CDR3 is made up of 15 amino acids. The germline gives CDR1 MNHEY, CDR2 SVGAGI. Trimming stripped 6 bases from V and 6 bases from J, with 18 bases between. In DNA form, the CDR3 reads TGTGCCAGCAGCACACTATTAGGAGGGTCCAATGAGCAGTTCTTC. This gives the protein CASSTLLGGSNEQFF.

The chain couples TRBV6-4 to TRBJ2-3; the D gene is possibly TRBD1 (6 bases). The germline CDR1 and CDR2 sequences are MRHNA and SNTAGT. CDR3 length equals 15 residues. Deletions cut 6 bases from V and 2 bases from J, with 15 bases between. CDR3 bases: TGTGCCAGCAGCCCGGAACAGGGATTCACAGATACGCAGTATTTT. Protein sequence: CASSPEQGFTDTQYF.

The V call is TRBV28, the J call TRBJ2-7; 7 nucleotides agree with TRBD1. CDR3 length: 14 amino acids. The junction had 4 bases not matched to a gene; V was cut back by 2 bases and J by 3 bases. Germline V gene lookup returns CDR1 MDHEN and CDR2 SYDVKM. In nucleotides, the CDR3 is TGTGCCAGCAGTTTAAAAGGGACAGTCTACGAGCAGTACTTC. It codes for CASSLKGTVYEQYF.

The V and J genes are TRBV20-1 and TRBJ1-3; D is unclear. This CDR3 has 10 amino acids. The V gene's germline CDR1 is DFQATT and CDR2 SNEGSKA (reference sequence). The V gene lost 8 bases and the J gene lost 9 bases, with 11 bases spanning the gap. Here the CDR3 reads CSRPYVTIYF. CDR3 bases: TGCAGTCGTCCCTATGTCACCATATATTTT.

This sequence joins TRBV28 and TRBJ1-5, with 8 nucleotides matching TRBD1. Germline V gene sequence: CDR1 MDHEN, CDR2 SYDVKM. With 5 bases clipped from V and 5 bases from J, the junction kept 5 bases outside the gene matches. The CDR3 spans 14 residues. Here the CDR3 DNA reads TGTGCCAGCAGTCAGGACAGGGAAGATCAGCCCCAGCATTTT. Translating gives CASSQDREDQPQHF.